A single sample is the source of the 24 T cell receptor beta chains below, sequenced in a study of cytomegalovirus exposure and HLA in healthy donors. Clones were sequenced by immunoSEQ multiplex PCR, and TCRdb holds only the in-frame ones, with some missing. The table includes some 240,000 clones, around 90% detected once. Sequencing was done on a sample of PBMCs. Source of these receptors: a woman aged 18-29 years in good health and CMV-seropositive.

The J gene is TRBJ2-1, the V gene TRBV4-1; 10 bases are shared with TRBD1. Germline values: CDR1 MGHRA, CDR2 YSYEKL. The CDR3 has 15 residues. V lost 4 bases, J lost 7 bases, and 7 bases stayed unmatched. The chain's CDR3 is CASSLRDRGFNEQFF. The CDR3 nucleotides are TGCGCCAGCAGCCTACGGGACAGGGGTTTTAATGAGCAGTTCTTC.

This clone was observed a handful of times. This chain uses TRBV11-2 with TRBJ2-7; unclear D gene. Looked up from germline, CDR1 is SGHAT and CDR2 is FQNNGV. The CDR3 spans 14 residues. The germline V and J ends were trimmed by 2 bases and 2 bases, with 10 bases remaining between them. CDR3 in amino acids: CASSLLGRAYEQYF. The CDR3 bases are TGTGCCAGCAGCTTACTAGGCCGGGCCTACGAGCAGTACTTC.

This chain joins TRBV7-9 and TRBJ1-5, with D maybe TRBD1 (5 bases). V lost 4 bases and J lost 0, with 19 bases in between. CDR3 size: 18 residues. Germline V CDR1 and CDR2: SEHNR, FQNEAQ (reference sequence). The CDR3 loop is CASSSSYQGGHSNQPQHF. The CDR3 DNA reads TGTGCCAGCAGCTCGTCATACCAGGGTGGCCATAGCAATCAGCCCCAGCATTTT. The full variable domain, rest sourced from reference TRBV7-9 and TRBJ1-5, is DTGVSQNPRHKITKRGQNVTFRCDPISEHNRLYWYRQTLGQGPEFLTYFQNEAQLEKSRLLSDRFSAERPKGSFSTLEIQRTEQGDSAMYLCASSSSYQGGHSNQPQHFGDGTRLSIL.

The count of this clone is one. As DNA, the CDR3 is TGCGCCAGCAGCGTCACCGGGTCGGGATACGAGCAGTACTTC. Translating gives CASSVTGSGYEQYF. The V and J genes are TRBV4-1 and TRBJ2-7; weak D call: TRBD2 (5 bases). CDR3 length: 14 residues. From germline, CDR1 is MGHRA and CDR2 YSYEKL. V was cut by 5 bases and J by 4 bases, with 15 bases left in between.

This chain links TRBV28 with TRBJ2-7, with 7 positions matching TRBD2. The CDR3 length is 15 residues. V shed 5 bases, J shed 5 bases, and the junction held 12 bases outside the gene matches. The germline V gene has CDR1 MDHEN and CDR2 SYDVKM. The CDR3 DNA is TGTGCCAGCAGTCTAACTAGCGTCCTAGCGCACGAGCAGTACTTC. Protein product: CASSLTSVLAHEQYF.

The V gene is TRBV6-5, the J gene TRBJ2-1; 9 bases agree with TRBD2. This CDR3 comprises 15 residues. Germline loops: CDR1 MNHEY, CDR2 SVGAGI. V dropped 2 bases and J dropped 5; count of bases not matched to a gene: 4. The DNA for the CDR3 is TGTGCCAGCAGTTACGGGGGACTAGCCCACAATGAGCAGTTCTTC. It yields the protein CASSYGGLAHNEQFF.

The rearrangement uses TRBV10-1 and TRBJ2-2; possible D gene TRBD1, 5 bases. Germline-derived CDR1 and CDR2 are WNHNN and SYGVQD (reference sequence). Between the trimmed V and J ends, which lost 11 bases and 4 bases, there was a span of 8 bases. The CDR3 extends over 11 amino acids. The CDR3 region is CAVQGTGELFF. The CDR3 DNA follows: TGCGCCGTCCAGGGCACCGGGGAGCTGTTTTTT.

The chain joins TRBV15 to TRBJ2-2, with 8 bases that match TRBD2. V lost 2 bases, J lost 5 bases, and 7 bases stayed unmatched. The germline CDR1 and CDR2 sequences are LNHNV and YYDKDF (reference sequence). This CDR3 has 16 amino acids. Here the CDR3 reads CATSRSSGRVTGELFF. In DNA, the CDR3 is TGTGCCACCAGCAGATCCAGCGGGAGAGTAACCGGGGAGCTGTTTTTT.

The V gene is TRBV7-9, the J gene TRBJ2-3, with no clear D. V was shortened by 2 bases and J by 1 base, with 13 bases between the two germline ends. The CDR3 has 16 amino acids. Germline lookup yields CDR1 SEHNR and CDR2 FQNEAQ (reference sequence). The CDR3 DNA is TGTGCCAGCAGCTTATTAGTCGCGCGGCGCACAGATACGCAGTATTTT. It yields the protein CASSLLVARRTDTQYF.

The rearrangement joins TRBV6-5 to TRBJ2-1; D remains unclear. The germline CDR1 and CDR2 sequences are MNHEY and SVGAGI. The CDR3 is 16 residues long. The V gene lost 2 bases and the J gene lost 0 bases, with 11 bases spanning the gap. CDR3 sequence (DNA): TGTGCCAGCAGTTACGATAGCCCTAGCTCCTACAATGAGCAGTTCTTC. Its protein is CASSYDSPSSYNEQFF.

The gene calls are TRBV4-1 and TRBJ1-4; TRBD1 is a possible D gene (6 bases). There are 13 residues in the CDR3. V was cut by 4 bases and J by 10 bases, with 13 bases left in between. Germline values: CDR1 MGHRA, CDR2 YSYEKL. The CDR3 DNA follows: TGCGCCAGCAGCCCTAGCACCAGGGGAAAACTGTTTTTT. Its translation is CASSPSTRGKLFF.

The V call is TRBV9, the J call TRBJ1-2; no clear D. The V and J ends lost 0 bases and 5 bases respectively, with 8 bases between them. The CDR3 runs 13 residues. Looked up from germline, CDR1 is SGDLS and CDR2 is YYNGEE. CDR3 in amino acids: CASSVDSEYGYTF. The CDR3 DNA reads as TGTGCCAGCAGCGTAGATTCGGAGTATGGCTACACCTTC.

The chain is built from TRBV19 and TRBJ2-2; possible D gene TRBD1, 7 bases. The CDR3 length is 14 residues. V lost 10 bases to trimming and J lost 6 bases, with 18 bases between them. CDR1 LNHDA and CDR2 SQIVND come from the germline V gene (reference sequence). The CDR3 region has the DNA TGTGCCACCATAAAGGAGGGGGCTCCCGGGGAGCTGTTTTTT. It codes for CATIKEGAPGELFF.

The genes are TRBV27 and TRBJ2-7; TRBD1 aligns across 9 bases. Germline loops: CDR1 MNHEY, CDR2 SMNVEV (reference sequence). CDR3 length equals 13 residues. With V trimmed by 4 bases and J by 6 bases, 4 bases remained unmatched. DNA of the CDR3: TGTGCCAGCAGTTGGGGACAGGGTTCCGAGCAGTACTTC. Encoded protein: CASSWGQGSEQYF.

This rearrangement joins TRBV28 to TRBJ2-7; D perhaps matches TRBD2 (6 bases). V was clipped by 10 bases and J by 4 bases, with 14 bases between them. The CDR3 contains 12 residues. Germline lookup yields CDR1 MDHEN and CDR2 SYDVKM. This CDR3 reads CATSSSEYEQYF. The CDR3 bases are TGTGCCACCTCTTCTAGCGAGTACGAGCAGTACTTC. Full variable domain (outside the CDR3, taken from reference TRBV28 and TRBJ2-7): DVKVTQSSRYLVKRTGEKVFLECVQDMDHENMFWYRQDPGLGLRLIYFSYDVKMKEKGDIPEGYSVSREKKERFSLILESASTNQTSMYLCATSSSEYEQYFGPGTRLTVT.

The V gene is TRBV25-1, the J gene TRBJ2-2; TRBD1 might be the D (5 bases). Germline-derived CDR1 and CDR2 are MGHDK and SYGVNS. V was clipped by 3 bases and J by 3 bases, with 11 bases between them. This CDR3 has 15 residues. This chain's CDR3 is CASSEGQGHTGELFF. CDR3 bases: TGTGCCAGCAGTGAGGGGCAGGGCCACACCGGGGAGCTGTTTTTT.

This sequence joins TRBV7-9 and TRBJ2-7; TRBD1 is a possible D gene (5 bases). Trimming cost V 1 base and J 2 bases, with 12 bases left between them. From germline, CDR1 is SEHNR and CDR2 FQNEAQ (reference sequence). CDR3 length: 15 amino acids. The CDR3 DNA reads TGTGCCAGCAGCTTAGGGCAGGGAACAACCTACGAGCAGTACTTC. Translated: CASSLGQGTTYEQYF.

This sequence joins TRBV27 and TRBJ2-1; 15 positions match TRBD2. The germline CDR1 and CDR2 sequences are MNHEY and SMNVEV (reference sequence). V shed 8 bases and J 4 bases; nucleotides not matched to a gene: 9. CDR3 length equals 17 residues. The CDR3: CASQPGLAGGQYNEQFF. CDR3 in DNA: TGTGCCAGCCAACCGGGACTAGCGGGAGGCCAGTACAATGAGCAGTTCTTC.

The chain carries TRBV5-1 and TRBJ1-2; D is unclear. From germline, CDR1 is SGHRS and CDR2 YFSETQ. Trimming pared 1 base from V and 5 bases from J, leaving 9 bases between. The CDR3 covers 13 residues. The CDR3 sequence: CASSLTSGYGYTF. CDR3 bases: TGCGCCAGCAGCTTGACGTCGGGTTATGGCTACACCTTC.

This chain links TRBV27 with TRBJ1-4; D might be TRBD1 (5 bases). Germline V gives CDR1 MNHEY, CDR2 SMNVEV (reference sequence). With 1 base removed from V and 5 bases from J, the gap between germline ends came to 11 bases. The CDR3 has 15 residues. The CDR3 loop reads CASSLYGAPNEKLFF. CDR3 sequence (DNA): TGTGCCAGCAGTTTATATGGGGCGCCAAATGAAAAACTGTTTTTT.

A single count supports this clone. The chain combines TRBV27 with TRBJ2-7, with 7 positions matching TRBD1. This CDR3 is 13 amino acids long. The trim removed 5 bases at V and 3 bases at J, leaving 4 bases unmatched. Germline CDR1 MNHEY, CDR2 SMNVEV (reference sequence). The CDR3 bases are TGTGCCAGCAGTAGACAGGGTTACTACGAGCAGTACTTC. This translates into CASSRQGYYEQYF.

This sequence joins TRBV6-5 and TRBJ1-1, with 7 nucleotides matching TRBD1. Germline-derived CDR1 and CDR2 are MNHEY and SVGAGI. The ends lost 6 bases at V and 4 bases at J; junction bases unmatched: 8. The CDR3 loop spans 14 amino acids. The CDR3 nucleotides are TGTGCCAGCAGCCGACAGGGTTGGAGCACTGAAGCTTTCTTT. Translating gives CASSRQGWSTEAFF.

The CDR3 spells CASSPHRAALNYNEQFF. CDR3 sequence (DNA): TGTGCCAGCAGTCCCCACAGGGCCGCCCTCAACTACAATGAGCAGTTCTTC. The chain carries TRBV28 and TRBJ2-1; the D gene is possibly TRBD1 (6 bases). Trimming took off 5 bases at V and 3 bases at J, with 20 bases between the two ends. CDR3 length: 17 amino acids. Looked up from germline, CDR1 is MDHEN and CDR2 is SYDVKM.

This chain connects TRBV5-1 to TRBJ1-4; D uncertain. V was trimmed by 4 bases and J by 8 bases, leaving 15 bases between them. The CDR3 extends over 14 amino acids. Germline V gene lookup returns CDR1 SGHRS and CDR2 YFSETQ. The CDR3 here is CASSRARDGEKLFF. In DNA, the CDR3 is TGCGCCAGCAGCCGAGCCCGGGATGGGGAAAAACTGTTTTTT.